The clone carrying this T cell receptor beta chain was counted a single time. The length of the CDR3 is 16 residues. Per the germline V gene, CDR1 is SGHTA and CDR2 is FQGNSA. The V gene lost 3 bases and the J gene lost 0 bases, with 15 bases spanning the gap. This sample is drawn from a study of T cell responses to AZD1222 COVID-19 vaccine. Sequencing was performed with immunoSEQ multiplex PCR; in TCRdb, only in-frame clones are kept and a portion is missing. The sample lists roughly 70,000 clones; 88% were seen once. This clonotype originated in an adult who received the MenACWY meningococcal vaccine as a control. The chain is built from TRBV7-2 and TRBJ2-7; either TRBD1 or TRBD2 may fit D (5 bases each). The material sequenced was peripheral blood, taken 28 days after the second dose of the MenACWY control vaccine. This CDR3 reads CASSFGSAGSSYEQYF. The DNA for the CDR3 is TGTGCCAGCAGCTTTGGTAGCGCAGGGTCCTCCTACGAGCAGTACTTC.